These 10 T cell receptor beta chains originate from one sample sequenced in a study of T-cell memory formation after mild COVID-19. TCRdb passed the 5' RACE reads through MiXCR, listing each CDR3 protein once. The sample holds 280,000 or so distinct CDR3 sequences, about 20% seen once. Sample: PBMCs or a T cell subset sorted from them (not recorded which). These receptors came from a man aged 18-30 years who had mild COVID-19 (a few samples of this study predate the infection). Cell type and time point are not known.

This clonotype was picked up a small number of times. The CDR3 spells CASSFWGAETQYF. DNA of the CDR3: TGTGCCAGCAGCTTCTGGGGAGCGGAGACCCAGTACTTC. The chain uses TRBV5-6 and TRBJ2-5, with D tentatively TRBD2 (5 bases). CDR3 size: 13 residues. V lost 2 bases to trimming and J lost 5 bases, with 10 bases between them. Germline CDR1 is SGHDT and CDR2 is YYEEEE. Drawing the rest from reference TRBV5-6 and TRBJ2-5, the complete variable domain is DAGVTQSPTHLIKTRGQQVTLRCSPKSGHDTVSWYQQALGQGPQFIFQYYEEEERQRGNFPDRFSGHQFPNYSSELNVNALLLGDSALYLCASSFWGAETQYFGPGTRLLVL.

The gene calls are TRBV3-1 and TRBJ1-6; D is possibly TRBD1 (5 bases). V shed 5 bases and J shed 4 bases, with 12 bases lying between them. CDR3 length: 15 amino acids. Germline V gene sequence: CDR1 LGHDT, CDR2 YNNKEL (reference sequence). The CDR3 loop is CASSDSAQYNSPLHF. In DNA, the CDR3 is TGTGCCAGCAGCGACAGTGCCCAATATAATTCACCCCTCCACTTT.

The rearrangement links TRBV20-1 to TRBJ1-2, with D unresolved. This CDR3 contains 13 residues. V shed 5 bases and J shed 5 bases, with 15 bases lying between them. Germline CDR1 DFQATT, CDR2 SNEGSKA (reference sequence). The CDR3 coding sequence is TGCAGTGCTCCCTCGAAGGTGCGATATGGCTACACCTTC. It specifies CSAPSKVRYGYTF.

This clonotype was seen repeatedly, ten times or more. This sequence joins TRBV7-2 and TRBJ2-7; D uncertain. Per the germline V gene, CDR1 is SGHTA and CDR2 is FQGNSA. The CDR3 loop spans 14 amino acids. With 1 base removed from V and 2 bases from J, the gap between germline ends came to 9 bases. Here the CDR3 reads CASSLGLDAYEQYF. CDR3 nucleotide sequence: TGTGCCAGCAGCTTAGGATTGGACGCCTACGAGCAGTACTTC.

The rearrangement joins TRBV4-3 to TRBJ2-2; D ambiguous. This CDR3 has 14 residues. CDR1 and CDR2 from the germline V gene are LGHNA and YSLEER. V was shortened by 4 bases and J by 6 bases, with 12 bases between the two germline ends. The CDR3 DNA reads TGCGCCAGCAGCCCGCAAAATACTGCCGGGGAGCTGTTTTTT. Translating gives CASSPQNTAGELFF.

This clonotype was seen a single time. The rearrangement uses TRBV20-1 and TRBJ2-5, with a tentative D call TRBD2 (5 bases). CDR3 length: 13 residues. Between the trimmed V and J ends, which lost 2 bases and 7 bases, there was a span of 14 bases. CDR1 is DFQATT, CDR2 SNEGSKA, per germline (reference sequence). The CDR3 spells CSARWASSGTQYF. The CDR3, as DNA: TGCAGTGCTAGATGGGCTAGCTCCGGGACCCAGTACTTC.

This clonotype came up a few times. This sequence joins TRBV5-1 and TRBJ2-1; TRBD1 aligns across 10 bases. The CDR3 extends over 13 amino acids. V lost 4 bases and J lost 8; bases outside the gene matches: 3. Germline V gives CDR1 SGHRS, CDR2 YFSETQ. CDR3 in amino acids: CASSLGTGDEQFF. The CDR3 region has the DNA TGCGCCAGCAGCCTAGGGACAGGGGATGAGCAGTTCTTC.

V and J are TRBV11-3 and TRBJ2-1, with D possibly TRBD1 on 6 matching bases. The CDR3 extends over 15 amino acids. Trimming took 4 bases from V and 6 from J, leaving 16 bases between them. Per the germline V gene, CDR1 is SGHNT and CDR2 is YENEEA. CDR3 in DNA: TGTGCCAGCAGCTCCACCCGGGACACCGGCAATGAGCAGTTCTTC. Encoded protein: CASSSTRDTGNEQFF. Combining the CDR3 with reference TRBV11-3 and TRBJ2-1 gives the whole variable domain EAGVVQSPRYKIIEKKQPVAFWCNPISGHNTLYWYLQNLGQGPELLIRYENEEAVDDSQLPKDRFSAERLKGVDSTLKIQPAELGDSAVYLCASSSTRDTGNEQFFGPGTRLTVL.

The chain couples TRBV6-6 to TRBJ2-1; perhaps D is TRBD1 or TRBD2 (5 bases each). CDR3 length: 13 residues. The V end lost 6 bases, the J end lost 9 bases, and 15 bases lay between the germline ends. Germline assignment: CDR1 MNHNY and CDR2 SVGAGI (reference sequence). CDR3 nucleotides: TGTGCCAGCAGGAACGGGGCCGCCGCTGAGCAGTTCTTC. It translates to CASRNGAAAEQFF.

V is TRBV25-1 and J is TRBJ1-1, with D possibly matching TRBD1 (6 bases). Germline CDR1 reads MGHDK; CDR2 reads SYGVNS. The length of the CDR3 is 14 residues. Trimming shortened V by 4 bases and J by 4 bases, and 13 bases separated the two germline ends. The CDR3 loop reads CASSATGPTTEAFF. In nucleotides, the CDR3 is TGTGCCAGCAGTGCCACAGGGCCAACCACTGAAGCTTTCTTT.